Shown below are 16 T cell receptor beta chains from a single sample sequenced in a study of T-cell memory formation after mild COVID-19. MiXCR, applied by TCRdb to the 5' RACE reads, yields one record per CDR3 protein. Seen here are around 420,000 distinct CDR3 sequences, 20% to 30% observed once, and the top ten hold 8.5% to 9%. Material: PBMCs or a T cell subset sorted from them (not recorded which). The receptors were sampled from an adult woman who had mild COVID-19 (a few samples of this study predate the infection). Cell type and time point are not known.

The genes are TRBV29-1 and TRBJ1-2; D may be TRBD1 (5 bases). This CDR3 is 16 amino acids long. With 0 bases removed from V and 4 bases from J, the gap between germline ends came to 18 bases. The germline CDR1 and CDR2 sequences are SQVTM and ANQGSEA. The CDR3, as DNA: TGCAGCGTTGAAGATATCATAATTTGGGGCGTCTATGGCTACACCTTC. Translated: CSVEDIIIWGVYGYTF.

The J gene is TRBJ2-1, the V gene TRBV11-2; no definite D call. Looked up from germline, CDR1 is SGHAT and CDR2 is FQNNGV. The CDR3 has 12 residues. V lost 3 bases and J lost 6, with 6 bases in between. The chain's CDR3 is CASSFGSNEQFF. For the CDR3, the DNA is TGTGCCAGCAGCTTCGGAAGCAATGAGCAGTTCTTC.

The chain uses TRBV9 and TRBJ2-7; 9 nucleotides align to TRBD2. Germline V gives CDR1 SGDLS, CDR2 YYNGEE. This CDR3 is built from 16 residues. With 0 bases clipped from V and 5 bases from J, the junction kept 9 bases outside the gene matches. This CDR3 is CASSVEAGGPSDEQYF. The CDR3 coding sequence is TGTGCCAGCAGCGTAGAGGCGGGAGGGCCCAGTGACGAGCAGTACTTC.

This CDR3 reads CASSSRTGDAGELFF. CDR3 bases: TGCGCCAGCAGCTCCCGGACAGGGGATGCCGGGGAGCTGTTTTTT. The rearrangement links TRBV5-1 to TRBJ2-2; 9 bases are shared with TRBD1. This CDR3 has 15 amino acids. The germline V gene encodes CDR1 SGHRS and CDR2 YFSETQ. The trim removed 3 bases at V and 6 bases at J, leaving 6 bases unmatched.

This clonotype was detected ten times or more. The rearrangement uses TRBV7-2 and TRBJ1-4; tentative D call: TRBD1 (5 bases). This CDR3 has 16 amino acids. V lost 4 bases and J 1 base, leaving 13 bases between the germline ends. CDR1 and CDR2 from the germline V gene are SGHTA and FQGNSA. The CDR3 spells CASSWSSGGTNEKLFF. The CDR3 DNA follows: TGTGCCAGCAGCTGGAGCTCGGGGGGAACTAATGAAAAACTGTTTTTT. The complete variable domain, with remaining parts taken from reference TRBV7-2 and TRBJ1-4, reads GAGVSQSPSNKVTEKGKDVELRCDPISGHTALYWYRQSLGQGLEFLIYFQGNSAPDKSGLPSDRFSAERTGGSVSTLTIQRTQQEDSAVYLCASSWSSGGTNEKLFFGSGTQLSVL.

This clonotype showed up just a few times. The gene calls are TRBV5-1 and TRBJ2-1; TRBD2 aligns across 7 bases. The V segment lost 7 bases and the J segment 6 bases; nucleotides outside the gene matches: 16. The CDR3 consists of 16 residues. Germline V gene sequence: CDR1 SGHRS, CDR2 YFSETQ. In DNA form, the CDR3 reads TGCGCCAGCCACACTAGCGAGCATACAATCGGCAATGAGCAGTTCTTC. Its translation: CASHTSEHTIGNEQFF.

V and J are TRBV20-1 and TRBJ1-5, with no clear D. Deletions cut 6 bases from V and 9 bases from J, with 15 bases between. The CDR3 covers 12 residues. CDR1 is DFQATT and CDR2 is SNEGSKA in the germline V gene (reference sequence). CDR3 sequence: CSALDLGSPQHF. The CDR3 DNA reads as TGCAGTGCGCTGGACTTAGGTTCGCCCCAGCATTTT.

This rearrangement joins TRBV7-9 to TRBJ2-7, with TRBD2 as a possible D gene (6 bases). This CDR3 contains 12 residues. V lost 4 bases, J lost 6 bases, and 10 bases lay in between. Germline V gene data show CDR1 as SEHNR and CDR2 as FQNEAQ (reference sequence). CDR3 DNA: TGTGCCAGCAGCTCCTCGGGGGTCGAGCAGTACTTC. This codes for CASSSSGVEQYF.

CDR3 coding DNA: TGTGCCAGCACCCTACTGGGACTAGCGGGGTATGAGCAGTTCTTC. It translates to CASTLLGLAGYEQFF. The chain joins TRBV6-5 to TRBJ2-1, with 13 bases identical to TRBD2. This CDR3 comprises 15 residues. The J segment lost 8 bases and the V segment lost 7 bases, leaving 8 bases of the junction unmatched. CDR1 is MNHEY, CDR2 SVGAGI, per germline.

The CDR3 DNA reads TGCGCCAGCAGCTCACGGGCGGCTAACGGGAATTCACCCCTCCACTTT. This sequence encodes CASSSRAANGNSPLHF. This rearrangement joins TRBV5-1 to TRBJ1-6; D not resolved. CDR1 is SGHRS and CDR2 is YFSETQ in the germline V gene. Trimming took 3 bases from V and 7 from J, leaving 17 bases between them. The CDR3 length is 16 residues.

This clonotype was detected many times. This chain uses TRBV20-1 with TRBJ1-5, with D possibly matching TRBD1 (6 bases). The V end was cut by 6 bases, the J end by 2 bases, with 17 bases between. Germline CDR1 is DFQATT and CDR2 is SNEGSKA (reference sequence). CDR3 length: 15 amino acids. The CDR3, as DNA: TGCAGTGCCCCAGAGGGCAGGGGTGGCAATCAGCCCCAGCATTTT. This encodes CSAPEGRGGNQPQHF.

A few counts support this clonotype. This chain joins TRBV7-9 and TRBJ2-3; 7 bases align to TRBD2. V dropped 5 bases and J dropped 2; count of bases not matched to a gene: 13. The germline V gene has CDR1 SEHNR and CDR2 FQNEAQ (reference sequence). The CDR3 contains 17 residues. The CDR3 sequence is CASSHATGGGPTDTQYF. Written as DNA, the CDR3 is TGTGCCAGCAGCCACGCGACTGGCGGGGGACCCACAGATACGCAGTATTTT.

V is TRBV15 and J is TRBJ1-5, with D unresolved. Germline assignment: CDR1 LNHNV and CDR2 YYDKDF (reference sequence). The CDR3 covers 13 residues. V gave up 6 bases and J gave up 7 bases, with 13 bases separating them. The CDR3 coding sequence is TGTGCCACCAGTGAAGTGACCAAACAGCCCCAGCATTTT. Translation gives CATSEVTKQPQHF. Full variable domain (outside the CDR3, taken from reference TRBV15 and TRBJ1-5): DAMVIQNPRYQVTQFGKPVTLSCSQTLNHNVMYWYQQKSSQAPKLLFHYYDKDFNNEADTPDNFQSRRPNTSFCFLDIRSPGLGDTAMYLCATSEVTKQPQHFGDGTRLSIL.

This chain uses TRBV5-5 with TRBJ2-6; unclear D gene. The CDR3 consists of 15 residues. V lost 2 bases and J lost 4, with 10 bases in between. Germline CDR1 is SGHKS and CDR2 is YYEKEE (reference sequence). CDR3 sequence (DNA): TGTGCCAGCAGCTTTCCGGGTGCGGGGGCCAACGTCCTGACTTTC. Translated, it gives CASSFPGAGANVLTF.

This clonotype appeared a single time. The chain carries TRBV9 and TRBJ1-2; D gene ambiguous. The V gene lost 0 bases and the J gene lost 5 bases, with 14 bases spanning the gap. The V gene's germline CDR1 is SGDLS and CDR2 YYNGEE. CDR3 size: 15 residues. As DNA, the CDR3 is TGTGCCAGCAGCGTAGGGGCAGAACCCTATTATGGCTACACCTTC. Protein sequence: CASSVGAEPYYGYTF.

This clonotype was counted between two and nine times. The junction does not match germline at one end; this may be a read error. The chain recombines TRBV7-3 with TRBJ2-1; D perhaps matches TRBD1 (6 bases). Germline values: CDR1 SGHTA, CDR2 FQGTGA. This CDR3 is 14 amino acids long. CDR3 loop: CASSLIFGQGYAVF. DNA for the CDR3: TGTGCCAGCAGCTTAATATTTGGGCAGGGGTACGCGGTCTTC.